This T cell receptor beta chain stems from a study of a mutant IDH1 vaccine in newly diagnosed glioma. Study-level information: Vaccination started 4-6 weeks after radiotherapy alone, or with temozolomide cycles. Treated patients showed a male proportion of approximately 62%, a female proportion of around 38%, and a mean age of approximately 40 years. At week 35 came visit V12, and visit V13 followed at week 47.

Looked up from germline, CDR1 is SGHRS and CDR2 is YFSETQ. V was pared by 7 bases and J by 2 bases, with 12 bases of the junction left unmatched. This CDR3 region has 15 residues. To note about this clone: Its antigen is as yet unknown.

The time point was: week 35, safety follow-up. Vaccination comprised doses that each held 300 ug of mutant IDH1 20-mer peptide, plus topical imiquimod. Patients were given eight vaccinations, scheduled in weeks 1, 3, 5, 7, 11, 15, 19 and 23. Data came from immunoSEQ multiplex PCR; TCRdb stores just in-frame clones and leaves some out. The sample has approximately 50,000 clones, roughly nine tenths seen once. The J gene is TRBJ2-7, the V gene TRBV5-1; 7 bases line up with TRBD1. Specimen: PBMCs, collected from a glioma patient whose treatment included an IDH1 peptide vaccine. The sequence derives from a man aged 35-49 years with glioma. CDR3 bases: TGCGCCAGCGTCGGTAAACAGGGGAAAACCTACGAGCAGTACTTC. The encoded protein is CASVGKQGKTYEQYF.